This T cell receptor (beta chain) was documented in a study of radiotherapy plus CTLA-4 blockade in lung cancer. Germline CDR1 reads ENHRY; CDR2 reads SYGVKD. The junction had 12 bases not matched to a gene; V was cut back by 5 bases and J by 8 bases. The CDR3 sequence is 17 residues long. This clone was seen more than once but under ten times. Produced via immunoSEQ multiplex PCR; TCRdb's table is partial and in-frame only. The table includes roughly 24,000 clones, about four fifths detected once. Patients with chemo-refractory metastatic non-small-cell lung cancer received focal radiation plus CTLA-4 blockade with ipilimumab.

The chain uses TRBV10-3 and TRBJ2-1; TRBD2 matches 13 bases. Sample: peripheral blood, taken from a patient treated with radiotherapy plus ipilimumab. The TCR comes from a human donor with non-small cell lung cancer that progressed on radiotherapy plus ipilimumab. The CDR3 nucleotides are TGTGCCATCAGTACCGGTACTAGCGGGGGGGCTGGCGATGAGCAGTTCTTC. Amino acid sequence: CAISTGTSGGAGDEQFF.